What follows describes a single T cell receptor beta chain. Its specificity is not known. This sample stems from a study of cytomegalovirus exposure and HLA in healthy donors. Here immunoSEQ multiplex PCR was the method, and the copy in TCRdb shows in-frame clones only, minus some. Of about 150,000 clones listed, 86% are singletons. Regarding the study as a whole: In vitro experiments confirmed that three CMV-associated chains were specific for CMV antigens. Most TCRs appeared rarely, but some public TCRs recurred in many donors. Cytomegalovirus-associated TCR beta chains were listed, numbering 164.

Between the trimmed V and J ends, which lost 1 base and 6 bases, there was a span of 12 bases. The germline CDR1 and CDR2 sequences are SGHVS and FNYEAQ. The CDR3 has 15 amino acids. The source is a man between 18 and 29 years old in good health and CMV-seropositive. Material for sequencing was PBMCs. This chain connects TRBV7-6 to TRBJ2-2, with a tentative D call TRBD2 (5 bases). The CDR3 region is CASSLGALAAGELFF. CDR3 DNA: TGTGCCAGCAGCTTAGGGGCTCTAGCAGCCGGGGAGCTGTTTTTT.